The next 16 T cell receptor beta chains were all read from a single sample in a study of blood T cell repertoires in COVID-19. Data came from immunoSEQ multiplex PCR; TCRdb stores just in-frame clones and leaves some out. The data show 250,000 to 300,000 clones, 86% seen once. The sequencing sample was made of peripheral blood. These receptors came from a man younger than 35 with active or convalescent COVID-19.

V and J are TRBV28 and TRBJ1-1, with 8 positions matching TRBD1. This CDR3 has 14 amino acids. Germline-derived CDR1 and CDR2 are MDHEN and SYDVKM. The V segment lost 4 bases and the J segment 3 bases; nucleotides outside the gene matches: 4. CDR3 residues: CASSSGGWDTEAFF. For the CDR3, the DNA is TGTGCCAGCAGTTCAGGGGGCTGGGACACTGAAGCTTTCTTT.

This clone has just one count. This sequence joins TRBV27 and TRBJ1-1; D gene uncertain. This CDR3 comprises 13 residues. Germline V CDR1 and CDR2: MNHEY, SMNVEV (reference sequence). Deletions cut 3 bases from V and 1 base from J, with 6 bases between. For the CDR3, the DNA is TGTGCCAGCAGTTTTAACGGGAACACTGAAGCTTTCTTT. Its protein product is CASSFNGNTEAFF.

This CDR3 is CASHPPGTEAFF. Here the CDR3 DNA reads TGTGCCAGCCACCCTCCGGGGACTGAAGCTTTCTTT. J is TRBJ1-1 and V is TRBV12-3 or TRBV12-4, with no clear D. With 8 bases removed from V and 5 bases from J, the gap between germline ends came to 12 bases. There are 12 residues in the CDR3.

J is TRBJ2-7 and V is TRBV6-5; a weak D match, TRBD2 (5 bases). Trimming took off 4 bases at V and 2 bases at J, with 12 bases between the two ends. Per germline, CDR1 MNHEY and CDR2 SVGAGI. The CDR3 covers 14 residues. CDR3 in amino acids: CASSLSGKTYEQYF. The CDR3, as DNA: TGTGCCAGCAGTTTGTCCGGGAAAACCTACGAGCAGTACTTC.

V gene TRBV28 combines with J gene TRBJ2-7; 8 bases fit TRBD1. The CDR3 sequence is 13 residues long. J lost 7 bases, V lost 5 bases, and 7 bases had no gene match. CDR1 MDHEN and CDR2 SYDVKM come from the germline V gene. CDR3 nucleotides: TGTGCCAGCAGTAAGACAGGGGTTGGGGAGCAGTACTTC. Amino acids: CASSKTGVGEQYF. The full variable domain, in which reference TRBV28 and TRBJ2-7 provide the parts outside the CDR3, is DVKVTQSSRYLVKRTGEKVFLECVQDMDHENMFWYRQDPGLGLRLIYFSYDVKMKEKGDIPEGYSVSREKKERFSLILESASTNQTSMYLCASSKTGVGEQYFGPGTRLTVT.

This rearrangement joins TRBV11-2 to TRBJ1-5, with TRBD1 matching over 7 bases. Germline loops: CDR1 SGHAT, CDR2 FQNNGV. J lost 0 bases, V lost 4 bases, and 9 bases had no gene match. CDR3 size: 17 residues. The CDR3 nucleotides read TGTGCCAGCAGCTACAGACAGGGAACCTATAGCAATCAGCCCCAGCATTTT. Amino acids: CASSYRQGTYSNQPQHF.

This clone was seen at least ten times. This rearrangement joins TRBV6-5 to TRBJ2-1; D gene unclear. The ends were cut back, 7 bases at V and 10 bases at J, with 17 bases in the middle. Germline CDR1 reads MNHEY; CDR2 reads SVGAGI. The CDR3 runs 13 residues. The CDR3 reads CASKIRQFGEQFF. Here the CDR3 DNA reads TGTGCCAGCAAGATACGCCAATTCGGGGAGCAGTTCTTC.

CDR3 in amino acids: CASSIEGQGAGNEQFF. CDR3 sequence (DNA): TGTGCCAGTAGTATTGAAGGCCAGGGGGCTGGGAATGAGCAGTTCTTC. This chain joins TRBV19 and TRBJ2-1, with TRBD1 identical over 8 bases. Germline CDR1 reads LNHDA; CDR2 reads SQIVND (reference sequence). This CDR3 has 16 amino acids. V was clipped by 3 bases and J by 7 bases; unmatched bases: 11. Together with reference TRBV19 and TRBJ2-1, the CDR3 gives the full variable domain: DGGITQSPKYLFRKEGQNVTLSCEQNLNHDAMYWYRQDPGQGLRLIYYSQIVNDFQKGDIAEGYSVSREKKESFPLTVTSAQKNPTAFYLCASSIEGQGAGNEQFFGPGTRLTVL.

In this sample, this clone turned up once. The chain uses TRBV10-2 and TRBJ2-3, with 8 bases aligning to TRBD2. The V gene's germline CDR1 is WSHSY and CDR2 SAAADI. The CDR3 contains 14 residues. The J segment lost 5 bases and the V segment lost 8 bases, leaving 9 bases of the junction unmatched. CDR3 coding DNA: TGCGCCAGCGCTGCCCGGGGGGGAGTAGATACGCAGTATTTT. Protein product: CASAARGGVDTQYF.

The chain links TRBV10-3 to TRBJ1-1; 9 nucleotides align to TRBD1. V shed 6 bases and J 3 bases; nucleotides not matched to a gene: 5. The CDR3 runs to 14 residues. The germline V gene encodes CDR1 ENHRY and CDR2 SYGVKD. The CDR3 reads CAIRITGGDTEAFF. The CDR3 DNA reads as TGTGCCATCAGGATAACAGGGGGCGACACTGAAGCTTTCTTT.

This clone has just a few counts. The chain combines TRBV15 with TRBJ1-1; D is undetermined. The CDR3 extends over 15 amino acids. V was shortened by 0 bases and J by 5 bases, with 13 bases between the two germline ends. The germline V gene has CDR1 LNHNV and CDR2 YYDKDF (reference sequence). The DNA of the CDR3 is TGTGCCACCAGCAGAGATCTGGGCACGCGAACTGAAGCTTTCTTT. The encoded protein is CATSRDLGTRTEAFF. The full variable domain, rest sourced from reference TRBV15 and TRBJ1-1, is DAMVIQNPRYQVTQFGKPVTLSCSQTLNHNVMYWYQQKSSQAPKLLFHYYDKDFNNEADTPDNFQSRRPNTSFCFLDIRSPGLGDTAMYLCATSRDLGTRTEAFFGQGTRLTVV.

The genes are TRBV7-3 and TRBJ2-7; TRBD2 matches 7 bases. The J segment lost 4 bases and the V segment lost 5 bases, leaving 11 bases of the junction unmatched. Germline V gene sequence: CDR1 SGHTA, CDR2 FQGTGA. There are 15 residues in the CDR3. CDR3 coding DNA: TGTGCCAGCAGCCCCGGAGGGTGGGGGGGATACGAGCAGTACTTC. Translating it yields CASSPGGWGGYEQYF.

V and J are TRBV12-3 or TRBV12-4 and TRBJ2-1; TRBD2 matches at 12 bases. The CDR3 covers 13 residues. The junction had 1 base not matched to a gene; V was cut back by 3 bases and J by 10 bases. The CDR3 is CASSFGLAGEQFF. In DNA, the CDR3 is TGTGCCAGCAGTTTTGGACTAGCGGGAGAGCAGTTCTTC.

The rearrangement uses TRBV29-1 and TRBJ1-2, with a possible D match to TRBD1 (5 bases). The V end was cut by 4 bases, the J end by 5 bases, with 23 bases between. The CDR3 loop spans 16 amino acids. Germline CDR1 reads SQVTM; CDR2 reads ANQGSEA. CDR3 in amino acids: CSVAGLTMSLTYGYTF. DNA for the CDR3: TGCAGCGTTGCGGGACTCACAATGTCCCTCACTTATGGCTACACCTTC.

A remark on this clone: Other nucleotide sequences from this sample produce the same CDR3. V is TRBV9 and J is TRBJ1-2; D is uncertain. Germline CDR1 reads SGDLS; CDR2 reads YYNGEE. CDR3 length equals 13 residues. V lost 0 bases, J lost 5 bases, and 8 bases lay in between. For the CDR3, the DNA is TGTGCCAGCAGCGTAGTGTCCGGGTATGGCTACACCTTC. This translates into CASSVVSGYGYTF.

The chain employs TRBV19 and TRBJ2-1; 11 positions match TRBD2. After removal of 6 bases from V and 8 bases from J, the junction contained 3 bases not matched to a gene. CDR1 and CDR2 (germline): LNHDA, SQIVND (reference sequence). The CDR3 length is 13 residues. Here the CDR3 reads CASRTSGIDEQFF. The DNA for the CDR3 is TGTGCCAGTAGGACTAGCGGGATCGATGAGCAGTTCTTC.